This T cell receptor (beta chain) is from a study of blood T cell repertoires in COVID-19. The table came from immunoSEQ multiplex PCR; TCRdb's copy has only in-frame clones and leaves some out. The table lists under 150,000 clones, about 79% of them singletons, with around 2.9% in the top ten. Those enrolled, adults aged about 18 to 89 years, came from 24 US areas. Which cohort a participant joined came from the clinical history participants gave. This clone was counted only a few times. The germline CDR1 and CDR2 sequences are MDHEN and SYDVKM. The ends lost 6 bases at V and 4 bases at J; junction bases unmatched: 10. The length of the CDR3 is 15 residues.

Sequencing used PBMCs or T cells enriched from blood (not recorded which). V is TRBV28 and J is TRBJ2-7; 9 nucleotides match TRBD1. The sequence was collected from a woman between 45 and 60 years old who had recovered from COVID-19. CDR3 nucleotides: TGTGCCAGCAGGCCGCTTAGGACAGGGGTATACGAGCAGTACTTC. It yields the protein CASRPLRTGVYEQYF. Full variable domain (rest looked up from reference TRBV28 and TRBJ2-7): DVKVTQSSRYLVKRTGEKVFLECVQDMDHENMFWYRQDPGLGLRLIYFSYDVKMKEKGDIPEGYSVSREKKERFSLILESASTNQTSMYLCASRPLRTGVYEQYFGPGTRLTVT.